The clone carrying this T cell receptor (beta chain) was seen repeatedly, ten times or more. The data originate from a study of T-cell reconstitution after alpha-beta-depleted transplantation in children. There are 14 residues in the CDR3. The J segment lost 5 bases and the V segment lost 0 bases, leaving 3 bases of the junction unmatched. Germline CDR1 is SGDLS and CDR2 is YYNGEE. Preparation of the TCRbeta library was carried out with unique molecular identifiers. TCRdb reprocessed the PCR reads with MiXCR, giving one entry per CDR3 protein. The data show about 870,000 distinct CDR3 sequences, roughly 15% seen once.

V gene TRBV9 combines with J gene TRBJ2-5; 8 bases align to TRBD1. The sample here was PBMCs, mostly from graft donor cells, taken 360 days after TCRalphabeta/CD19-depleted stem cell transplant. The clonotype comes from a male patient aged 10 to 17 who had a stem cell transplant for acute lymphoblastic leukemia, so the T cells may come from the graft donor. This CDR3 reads CASSVAGGPETQYF. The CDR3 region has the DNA TGTGCCAGCAGCGTAGCAGGGGGCCCGGAGACCCAGTACTTC.